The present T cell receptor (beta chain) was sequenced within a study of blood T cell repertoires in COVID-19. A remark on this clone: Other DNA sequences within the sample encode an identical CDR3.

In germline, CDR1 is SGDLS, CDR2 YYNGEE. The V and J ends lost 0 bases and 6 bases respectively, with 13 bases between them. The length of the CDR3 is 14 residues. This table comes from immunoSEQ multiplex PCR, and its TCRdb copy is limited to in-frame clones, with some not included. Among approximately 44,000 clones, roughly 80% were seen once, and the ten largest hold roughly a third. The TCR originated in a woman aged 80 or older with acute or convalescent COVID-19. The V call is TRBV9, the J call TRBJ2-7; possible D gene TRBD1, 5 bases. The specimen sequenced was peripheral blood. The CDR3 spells CASSVAQGEGEQYF. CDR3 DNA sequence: TGTGCCAGCAGCGTAGCCCAGGGTGAAGGCGAGCAGTACTTC.